Detailed here is one T cell receptor beta chain. Its antigen remains unknown. Germline V gene data show CDR1 as SGHRS and CDR2 as YFSETQ. This CDR3 spans 15 amino acids. Trimming left V 0 bases short and J 5 bases short, with 11 bases between. The sample comes from a study of cytotoxic CD8 clonotypes in ibrutinib-treated CLL. Study overall: Overall, 25 or so responses were partial and 2 complete; following median roughly 72 months, approximately 15 patients stayed remitted and approximately 12 progressed. Mean yields were roughly 250,000 productive templates and around 98,000 productive rearrangements per sample.

Regarding the study as a whole: Rising at ibrutinib response, clonality subsequently fell back toward baseline at progression.

TCRdb's copy holds only in-frame clones and misses some; the assay was immunoSEQ multiplex PCR. The sample has about 160,000 clones; about 80% are singletons. The specimen comprised PBMCs, sampled after 24 months of ibrutinib treatment. The gene calls are TRBV5-1 and TRBJ2-2; D might be TRBD1 or TRBD2, each matching 5 bases. This receptor was taken from a human donor with chronic lymphocytic leukemia. The CDR3 coding sequence is TGCGCCAGCAGCTTGGGGGCAGGGAGAACCGGGGAGCTGTTTTTT. Protein: CASSLGAGRTGELFF.